This T cell receptor beta chain came from a study of monozygotic twins with inflammatory bowel disease (dated by TCRdb to between 2018 and 2021). For context, the study as a whole: The complete study included around 30 monozygotic twin pairs: 19 IBD-discordant Danish pairs and nine German pairs, of which four were IBD-concordant and five were IBD-discordant. The search for disease-associated traits relied mainly on comparing IBD patients with their genetically identical healthy co-twins within discordant pairs. Each individual had, on average, about 151 000 unique TCRalpha sequences and 181 000 unique TCRbeta sequences available for analysis. Points the paper makes about the study in general: IBD patients had lower TCRbeta repertoire diversity, measured by the inverse Simpson index, than their healthy co-twins. Repertoire similarity did not differ between concordant and discordant twins, possibly due to limited statistical power. Distinction between different T cell subtypes could not be achieved in the analysis. Because patients received different immunosuppressive treatments, the repertoires may have picked up extra background noise and variability between individuals. The results gave no support for a single strong signal or clonotype linked to IBD. IBD patients shared fewer clonotypes with other individuals than healthy twins did, most markedly in patients showing signs of disease activity.

Libraries were constructed by 5' RACE. The input for every TCR library was around 3,600 ng of total RNA. cDNA was synthesized with SMARTScribe reverse transcriptase in eight separate reactions per sample. During cDNA synthesis, unique molecular identifiers containing a 6-nucleotide sample barcode were introduced by template switching. Amplification of TCRalpha and TCRbeta cDNA involved two nested PCRs of approximately 16 and 10 cycles, and each PCR was followed by bead purification. Before amplification, the cDNA was both treated with uracil DNA-glycosylase and purified with the QIAquick PCR purification kit. In the second PCR, Illumina TruSeq-compatible adapters and sample-specific barcodes were added. TapeStation and Qubit were used to check library quality and concentration, and 5 ng of each library went into the pool. Sequencing of pooled libraries was carried out on an Illumina HiSeq2500 single-index Rapid Run using 2 x 100 bp reads and custom sequencing primers. As for the original processing: UMI-based consensus assembly with MiGEC version 1.2.6 was used to correct PCR and sequencing errors. V(D)J alignment, clonotype assembly and CDR3 extraction were performed with MiXCR version 2.1.1. To normalise gene usage, clonotype sharing and MAIT/NKT TCR abundance, the top 1000, 10 000 and 20 000 clonotypes in each sample were analysed. After downsampling to 27 000 UMIs, diversity was calculated as the inverse Simpson index using the vegan R package. Paired Mann-Whitney U tests on discordant twin pairs were used, with Benjamini-Hochberg multiple-testing correction. TCRdb reprocessed the reads, and each CDR3 protein sequence is entered once, without DNA. TCRdb, rather than the study authors, made the V and J calls. The sample's clone listing holds a few hundred thousand distinct CDR3 sequences. The ten largest make up 2.5% to 3% of the sample.

Notes on this clonotype: Its antigen target is currently unknown.

A roughly 2.6 ml peripheral blood sample was drawn into PAXgene tubes per donor and stored at -80°C. Without T cell sorting, total RNA was isolated from whole blood using the PAXgene blood miRNA kit on an automated QIAcube. Peripheral blood from monozygotic twin pairs, either concordant or discordant for inflammatory bowel disease, underwent deep TCRalpha and TCRbeta repertoire profiling that used unique molecular barcoding. Smoking habits were recorded for all twin pairs, and individuals were classified as current, former or never smokers. CDR1 and CDR2, per the germline V gene, are SNHLY and FYNNEI. There are 17 amino acids in the CDR3, from cysteine to phenylalanine inclusive. The nucleotide record is missing.

The chain uses TRBV2 and TRBJ2-1; TCRdb designates TRBD2, a call that cannot be tested without DNA. The sequenced sample consisted of blood. The origin of this receptor is a human donor with ulcerative colitis or Crohn's disease, or a healthy co-twin of an affected twin (not recorded which). The CDR3: CASTREGGTSGYNEQFF.